Shown below are 9 T cell receptor beta chains from a single sample sequenced in a study of OX40 agonist ivuxolimab in advanced cancers. The method was immunoSEQ multiplex PCR; TCRdb's version includes in-frame clones alone and lacks a portion of them. The table records more than 60,000 clones, 70% to 90% of them present only once. This specimen was CD4+ or CD8+ T cells sorted from blood, taken in a trial of the OX40 agonist ivuxolimab. These receptors were taken from an adult with an advanced solid tumor such as melanoma, head and neck, liver or kidney cancer.

Here the CDR3 DNA reads TGTGCCAGCAGCACGAGCTCCTATAATTCACCCCTCCACTTT. It translates to CASSTSSYNSPLHF. This chain connects TRBV7-2 to TRBJ1-6, with D hard to call. Germline values: CDR1 SGHTA, CDR2 FQGNSA. V lost 5 bases, J lost 0 bases, and 5 bases lay in between. The CDR3 is made up of 14 amino acids.

This chain uses TRBV7-9 with TRBJ2-5; 7 positions agree with TRBD2. CDR3 length: 14 amino acids. The germline CDR1 and CDR2 sequences are SEHNR and FQNEAQ (reference sequence). The ends lost 5 bases at V and 5 bases at J; junction bases unmatched: 8. The CDR3 sequence is CASSIQRERETQYF. DNA for the CDR3: TGTGCCAGCAGCATCCAGCGGGAAAGGGAGACCCAGTACTTC. The entire variable domain, with the rest obtained from reference TRBV7-9 and TRBJ2-5, is as follows: DTGVSQNPRHKITKRGQNVTFRCDPISEHNRLYWYRQTLGQGPEFLTYFQNEAQLEKSRLLSDRFSAERPKGSFSTLEIQRTEQGDSAMYLCASSIQRERETQYFGPGTRLLVL.

This chain uses TRBV11-2 with TRBJ2-7; 11 nucleotides agree with TRBD2. The CDR3 consists of 17 residues. Germline V gene sequence: CDR1 SGHAT, CDR2 FQNNGV. V lost 3 bases to trimming and J lost 7 bases; unmatched junction nucleotides: 14. The CDR3 spells CASSLTTSGSNAGEQYF. In nucleotides, the CDR3 is TGTGCCAGCAGCTTGACAACTAGCGGGAGTAATGCGGGTGAGCAGTACTTC.

The chain carries TRBV6-1 and TRBJ2-2; D is perhaps TRBD2 (7 bases). Germline CDR1 MNHNS, CDR2 SASEGT. V lost 5 bases and J lost 3, with 13 bases in between. This CDR3 comprises 15 residues. CDR3 sequence reads: CASSLQGGDTGELFF. The DNA for the CDR3 is TGTGCCAGCAGTTTACAGGGAGGGGACACCGGGGAGCTGTTTTTT.

V and J are TRBV15 and TRBJ2-5; weak D call: TRBD2 (5 bases). This CDR3 comprises 16 residues. The V gene's germline CDR1 is LNHNV and CDR2 YYDKDF (reference sequence). Trimming pared 5 bases from V and 2 bases from J, leaving 18 bases between. CDR3 protein: CATSYRWPRAQETQYF. The CDR3 nucleotides read TGTGCCACCAGCTATAGGTGGCCGAGGGCACAAGAGACCCAGTACTTC.

The chain is built from TRBV5-6 and TRBJ2-1, with 8 bases identical to TRBD1. The CDR3 has 15 residues. The V gene's germline CDR1 is SGHDT and CDR2 YYEEEE. V trimming: 4 bases; J trimming: 2 bases; junction bases outside the gene matches: 5. The CDR3 sequence: CASSVQGATYNEQFF. The CDR3 DNA reads as TGTGCCAGCAGCGTGCAGGGGGCCACCTACAATGAGCAGTTCTTC.

This clone was counted only a few times. The rearrangement links TRBV10-3 to TRBJ2-5; 7 positions match TRBD2. The germline V gene has CDR1 ENHRY and CDR2 SYGVKD. The V and J ends lost 7 bases and 1 base, in that order; junction bases with no gene match: 3. The CDR3 is 13 amino acids. As DNA, the CDR3 is TGTGCCATCAATCGCGGGAGCCAAGAGACCCAGTACTTC. Its translation: CAINRGSQETQYF.

The chain joins TRBV18 to TRBJ1-2, with D uncertain. Germline loops: CDR1 KGHSH, CDR2 LQKENI. The germline V and J ends were trimmed by 1 base and 4 bases, with 7 bases remaining between them. This CDR3 has 13 residues. DNA for the CDR3: TGTGCCAGCTCACCACAGGGCCCCTATGGCTACACCTTC. It is translated as CASSPQGPYGYTF.

This chain links TRBV6-5 with TRBJ2-3; the match to TRBD2 covers 7 bases. The CDR3 is 14 amino acids. The junction had 5 bases not matched to a gene; V was cut back by 4 bases and J by 4 bases. Germline V gives CDR1 MNHEY, CDR2 SVGAGI. This CDR3 reads CASSSTSLADTQYF. For the CDR3, the DNA is TGTGCCAGCAGTTCGACTAGCCTTGCAGATACGCAGTATTTT.